Given below is one T cell receptor beta chain in context. The entry originates in a study of CD8 T cells in Susac syndrome. With random hexamers, roughly 0.45 to 1 ug RNA was reverse transcribed. The amplification used immunoSEQ multiplex PCR on TCR beta CDR3; it spanned 54 Vbeta and 13 Jbeta. Via MiXCR, TCRdb re-called the immunoSEQ multiplex PCR reads, giving one row per CDR3 protein. Here the sample spans roughly 120,000 distinct CDR3 sequences, just under 95% being singletons. The germline gives CDR1 SGHVS, CDR2 FQNEAQ. The CDR3 extends over 17 amino acids. Trimming took 3 bases from V and 2 from J; bases not matched to a gene: 11. The control participants were healthy donors, and these controls were matched with respect to both age and sex. It was negative isolation that provided the CD8+ and CD4+ T cells, whereas TEMRA cells were enriched by FACS.

This receptor was obtained from a human donor in good health. The specimen sequenced was CD4+ T cells from PBMCs. The chain joins TRBV7-8 to TRBJ2-7; 9 bases line up with TRBD2. In nucleotides, the CDR3 is TGTGCCAGCAGCTTGGCCCCCGGGACTAGCTTCCCCTACGAGCAGTACTTC. Translating it yields CASSLAPGTSFPYEQYF. Combining the CDR3 with reference TRBV7-8 and TRBJ2-7 gives the whole variable domain GAGVSQSPRYKVAKRGQDVALRCDPISGHVSLFWYQQALGQGPEFLTYFQNEAQLDKSGLPSDRFFAERPEGSVSTLKIQRTQQEDSAVYLCASSLAPGTSFPYEQYFGPGTRLTVT.